This T cell receptor beta chain was identified during a study of shared clonotypes between healthy human individuals (TCRdb year 2020). Context from the whole study: The cohort included three men and two women between 18 and 49 years of age. Per donor, three plates each were used for CD4 naive and CD4 memory, two for CD8 naive, and one for CD8 memory. Blood TCR repertoires of about five healthy adults were deeply sequenced to estimate repertoire size and the extent of clonotype sharing between individuals. Libraries were prepared and TCR repertoires were sequenced by different laboratories using diverse techniques, in order to increase sequencing depth and limit assay-specific biases. Between about 0.8 and 9 billion PBMCs per donor were obtained by leukapheresis.

Based on the germline V gene, the CDR1 and CDR2 sequences are SGHRS and YFSETQ. V was cut back by 0 bases and J by 1 base, leaving a gap of 10 bases between them. Spanning cysteine to phenylalanine, the CDR3 consists of 15 amino acids. Of the read, only the CDR3 DNA is kept; its 45 bases are in frame from base 1. Using the deep immunoSEQ assay, multiplex PCR amplified TCR CDR3 regions from genomic DNA. For each cell subset, the extracted genomic DNA was distributed evenly across all wells of several immunoSEQ 96-well plates, and each plate served as one replicate. For sorted subsets, approximately 200 ng of genomic DNA, equivalent to some 30,000 T cell genomes, went into each replicate PCR. Purified libraries were quantified with a Qubit 3.0 fluorometer, sized on a Bioanalyzer 2100, and re-quantified with the KAPA Library Quantification kit. A separate single-read 150-cycle Illumina NextSeq 550 flow cell was used to sequence each immunoSEQ 96-well plate. The paper's data handling went like this. Because the immunoSEQ output held only junctional sequences and lacked quality scores, the filtering could not match the filtering applied to full-length reads. Sequences were annotated with PyIR, a Python wrapper for IgBLAST v1.9, using IMGT germline references to assign V/J genes and CDR3. Any read was removed if the V/J assignment was weak (E-value above 1e-6), the CDR3 was missing, or the read contained stop codons, out-of-frame junctions, or ambiguous translated residues. A V3J clonotype was defined by an identical inferred V gene, J gene, and CDR3 amino acid sequence. To compute the percentage overlap between repertoires, the number of shared unique clonotypes was divided by the size of the smaller repertoire. Repertoire richness was assessed with RTK rarefaction, the Chao1 estimator, and Recon v2.1 estimates of unobserved clonotypes. For all TCRbeta clonotypes obtained by the gDNA method from four donors, generation probabilities were computed with OLGA. Not all clones reach the TCRdb copy of this immuneACCESS table, which keeps in-frame sequences only. Checked studies attribute under half of the gap to unresolved V genes and leave the rest unexplained. D and trimming were read from the DNA, whereas the V and J calls and clone size are those reported in that table. In all, the sample holds 1,400,000 or so clones, and about 98.5% of those were seen once. The biggest ten clones account for 0.3% to 0.45% of the sample.

The donors were healthy, HIV-negative adults who had no recently reported acute infections or vaccinations. Every donor was a Caucasian adult residing in Nashville, Tennessee, USA. Magnetic negative selection was used to enrich CD4+ T cells, after which naive cells were positively selected on CD45RA and the negative fraction became the memory subset. Blood was collected by leukapheresis, and PBMCs were isolated by Ficoll-Histopaque density gradient centrifugation and then cryopreserved in liquid nitrogen vapor phase. Analytical flow cytometry was used to check the purity and quantity of every magnetically sorted T cell population. Each sorted fraction had its genomic DNA isolated and then quantified by UV absorbance on a Nanodrop 2000c. Study-level results and caveats: The genetic and exposure-history diversity represented was limited by the small number of donors. Sampling was limited to blood, and TCR repertoires in tissue likely differ from TCR repertoires in blood. Compared with non-shared clonotypes, the clonotypes found in all four sorted-subset donors had higher generation probabilities. Approximately 5% of naive CD4, approximately 3.7% of naive CD8, about 2.1% of memory CD4, and about 0.4% of memory CD8 clonotypes were shared across several donors. Based on pairwise subsampling, the degree of clonotype sharing among donors was expected to be affected by sequencing depth. Naive subsets generally had larger estimated clonotype richness than memory subsets did. Even with the large sequencing depth, rarefaction of the sorted-subset datasets indicated that sequencing was incomplete.

As for this clone: This receptor's antigen is unknown. No qualities accompany the bases; no much larger clone lies one base away.

Recombination joined TRBV5-1 with TRBJ1-2, with TRBD1 perhaps the D gene, on 5 matching bases. Sequenced: naive CD4+ T cells sorted from blood. Interpreted using the paper, the cell subset or site label stands for: CD45RA+ positively selected. This sequence was found in a man aged 25 to 40 in good health. The DNA sequence reads TGCGCCAGCAGCTTGGCCCGGGGGGTTAACTATGGCTACACCTTC. Its amino acids are CASSLARGVNYGYTF.